The next 3 T cell receptor beta chains were all read from a single sample in a study of radiation and T cells in renal cell carcinoma. Only in-frame clones appear in the TCRdb table, and some are missing; sequencing was by immunoSEQ multiplex PCR. The data hold about 90,000 clones, with more than 65% observed a single time. As for time point: blood 4 weeks post-SBRT, at nephrectomy. Treatment of the sample: 15 Gy SBRT to primary tumor, nephrectomy 4 weeks later. The specimen was blood, collected from a patient whose treatment included radiotherapy and nephrectomy. The receptor set was obtained from a man in his 60s with renal cell carcinoma.

V and J are TRBV27 and TRBJ2-2; no firm D call. The CDR3 has 12 residues. Germline V CDR1 and CDR2: MNHEY, SMNVEV (reference sequence). Between the trimmed V and J ends, which lost 5 bases and 7 bases, there was a span of 8 bases. The CDR3, as DNA: TGTGCCAGCAGTCTACCCGGCGGGGAGCTGTTTTTT. It is translated as CASSLPGGELFF.

This rearrangement joins TRBV14 to TRBJ2-6; D is tentatively TRBD1 or TRBD2 (5 bases each). Germline lookup yields CDR1 SGHDN and CDR2 FVKESK. The CDR3 is 15 amino acids. The V and J ends lost 3 bases and 4 bases respectively, with 10 bases between them. The chain's CDR3 is CASSQGTAGANVLTF. In nucleotides, the CDR3 is TGTGCCAGCAGCCAGGGGACGGCAGGGGCCAACGTCCTGACTTTC.

The chain uses TRBV7-9 and TRBJ2-4; the D gene is possibly TRBD2 (6 bases). Germline V gene lookup returns CDR1 SEHNR and CDR2 FQNEAQ (reference sequence). The CDR3 contains 14 residues. Between the trimmed V and J ends, which lost 4 bases and 7 bases, there was a span of 14 bases. The CDR3: CASSSSGFWNIQYF. CDR3 nucleotide sequence: TGTGCCAGCAGCTCGAGCGGGTTCTGGAACATTCAGTACTTC.